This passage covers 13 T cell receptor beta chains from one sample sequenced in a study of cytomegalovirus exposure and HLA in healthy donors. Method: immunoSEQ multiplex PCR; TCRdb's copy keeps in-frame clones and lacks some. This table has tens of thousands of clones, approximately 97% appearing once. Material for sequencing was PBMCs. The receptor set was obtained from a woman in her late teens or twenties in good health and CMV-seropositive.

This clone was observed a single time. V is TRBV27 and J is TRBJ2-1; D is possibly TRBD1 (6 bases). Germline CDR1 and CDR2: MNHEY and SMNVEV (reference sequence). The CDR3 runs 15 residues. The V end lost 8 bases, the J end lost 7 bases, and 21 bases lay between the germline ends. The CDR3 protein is CASFGGGSRGNEQFF. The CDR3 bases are TGTGCCAGCTTTGGTGGCGGGTCGAGGGGGAATGAGCAGTTCTTC.

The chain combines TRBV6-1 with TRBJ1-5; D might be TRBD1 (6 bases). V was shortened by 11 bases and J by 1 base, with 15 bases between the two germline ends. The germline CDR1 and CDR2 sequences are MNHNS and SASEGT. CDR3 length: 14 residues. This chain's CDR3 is CACGGGGSNQPQHF. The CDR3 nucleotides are TGTGCCTGCGGTGGGGGGGGCAGCAATCAGCCCCAGCATTTT.

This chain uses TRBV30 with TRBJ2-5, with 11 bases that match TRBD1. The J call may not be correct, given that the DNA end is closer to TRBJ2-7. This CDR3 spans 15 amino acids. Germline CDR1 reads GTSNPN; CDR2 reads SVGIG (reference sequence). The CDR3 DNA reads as TGTGCCTGGAGTTGGGGGGACAGGGGGTTCTACGAGCAGTACTTC. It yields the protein CAWSWGDRGFYEQYF.

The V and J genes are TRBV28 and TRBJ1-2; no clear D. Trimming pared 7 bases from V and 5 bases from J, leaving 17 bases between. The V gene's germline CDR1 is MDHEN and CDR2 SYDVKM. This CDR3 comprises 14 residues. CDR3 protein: CASTLVVGSYGYTF. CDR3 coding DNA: TGTGCCAGCACCTTGGTTGTCGGTTCGTATGGCTACACCTTC.

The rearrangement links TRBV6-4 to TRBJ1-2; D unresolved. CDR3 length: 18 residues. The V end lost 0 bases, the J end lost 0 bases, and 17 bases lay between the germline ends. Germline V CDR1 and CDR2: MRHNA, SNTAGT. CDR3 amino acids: CASSDSFGLLPPNYGYTF. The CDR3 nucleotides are TGTGCCAGCAGTGACTCCTTCGGACTTCTGCCCCCTAACTATGGCTACACCTTC.

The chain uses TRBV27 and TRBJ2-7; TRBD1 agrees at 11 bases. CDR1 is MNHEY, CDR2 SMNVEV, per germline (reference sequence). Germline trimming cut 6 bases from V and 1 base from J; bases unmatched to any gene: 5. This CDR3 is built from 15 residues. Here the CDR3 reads CASRGGTGGSYEQYF. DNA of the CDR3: TGTGCCAGCAGGGGAGGGACAGGGGGGTCCTACGAGCAGTACTTC.

CDR3 nucleotides: TGTGCCAGCAGAGGTACGAGTCTAGCGGGAGGAGCCGGGGAGCTGTTTTTT. This codes for CASRGTSLAGGAGELFF. The chain uses TRBV9 and TRBJ2-2; 11 nucleotides agree with TRBD2. This CDR3 spans 17 amino acids. The trim removed 5 bases at V and 6 bases at J, leaving 12 bases unmatched. CDR1 SGDLS and CDR2 YYNGEE come from the germline V gene.

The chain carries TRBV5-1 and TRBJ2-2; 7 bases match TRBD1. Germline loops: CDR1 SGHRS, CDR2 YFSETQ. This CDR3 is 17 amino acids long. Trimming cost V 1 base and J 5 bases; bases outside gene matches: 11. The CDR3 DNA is TGCGCCAGCAGCTTGCGAATCGGACAGGCGCCTACCGGGGAGCTGTTTTTT. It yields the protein CASSLRIGQAPTGELFF.

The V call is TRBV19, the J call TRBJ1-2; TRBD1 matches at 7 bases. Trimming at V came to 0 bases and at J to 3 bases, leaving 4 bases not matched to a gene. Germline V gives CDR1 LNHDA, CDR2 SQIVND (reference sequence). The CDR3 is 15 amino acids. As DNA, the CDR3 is TGTGCCAGTAGTATAGATGACAGGGCGTACTATGGCTACACCTTC. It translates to CASSIDDRAYYGYTF. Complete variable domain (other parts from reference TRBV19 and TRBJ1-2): DGGITQSPKYLFRKEGQNVTLSCEQNLNHDAMYWYRQDPGQGLRLIYYSQIVNDFQKGDIAEGYSVSREKKESFPLTVTSAQKNPTAFYLCASSIDDRAYYGYTFGSGTRLTVV.

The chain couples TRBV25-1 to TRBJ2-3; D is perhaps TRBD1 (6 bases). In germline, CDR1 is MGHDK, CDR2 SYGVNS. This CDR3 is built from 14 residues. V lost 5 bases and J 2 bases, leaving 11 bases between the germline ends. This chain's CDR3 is CASSLEGVTDTQYF. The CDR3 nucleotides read TGTGCCAGCAGTTTAGAGGGGGTCACAGATACGCAGTATTTT.

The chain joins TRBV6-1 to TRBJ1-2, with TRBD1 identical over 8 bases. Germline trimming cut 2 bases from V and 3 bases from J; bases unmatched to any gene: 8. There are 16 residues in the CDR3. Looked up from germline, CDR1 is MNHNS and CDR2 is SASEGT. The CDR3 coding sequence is TGTGCCAGCAGTGAATCCCGGGACAGGAGACACTATGGCTACACCTTC. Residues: CASSESRDRRHYGYTF.

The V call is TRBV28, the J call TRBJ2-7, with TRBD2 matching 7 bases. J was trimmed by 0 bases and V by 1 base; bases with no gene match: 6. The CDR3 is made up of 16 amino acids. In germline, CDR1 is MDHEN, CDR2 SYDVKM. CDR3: CASSLLVGGSSYEQYF. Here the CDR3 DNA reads TGTGCCAGCAGTTTATTAGTGGGAGGGAGCTCCTACGAGCAGTACTTC.

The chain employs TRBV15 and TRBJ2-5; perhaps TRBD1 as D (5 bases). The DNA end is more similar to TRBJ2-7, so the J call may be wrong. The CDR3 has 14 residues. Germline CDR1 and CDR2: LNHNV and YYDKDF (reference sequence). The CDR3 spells CATSRVAGYGEQYF. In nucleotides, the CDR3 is TGTGCCACCAGCAGAGTCGCAGGGTATGGCGAGCAGTACTTC.